This is a list of T cell receptor beta chains from one sample in a study of blood T cell repertoires in COVID-19. Method: immunoSEQ multiplex PCR; TCRdb's copy keeps in-frame clones and lacks some. The sample carries some 100,000 clones, less than 85% recorded once. Sample: peripheral blood. The receptors were sampled from a woman in her sixties or seventies with acute or convalescent COVID-19. The CDR3 runs from the conserved cysteine through the conserved F or W. The order of the fields is clone size, D gene, J gene, V gene, CDR3 protein, CDR3 DNA. D genes are given only for firm matches. Clone size, where shown, is once, few, many, or a class for clones that have expanded.

>-|TRBD2|TRBJ2-1|TRBV7-2
CASSSTSGRAFLF
TGTGCCAGCAGTTCGACTAGCGGGAGGGCCTTTCTCTTC
>-|-|TRBJ1-2|TRBV27
CASTSKPRTGENYGYTF
TGTGCCAGCACTTCCAAACCTCGGACGGGAGAAAACTATGGCTACACCTTC
>-|-|TRBJ1-2|TRBV11-1
CASSLDRAGADGYTF
TGTGCCAGCAGCTTAGATCGGGCAGGGGCGGATGGCTACACCTTC
>-|-|TRBJ1-1|TRBV6-5
CAGRRGTEAFF
TGTGCCGGTCGCAGGGGCACTGAAGCTTTCTTT
>-|TRBD2|TRBJ2-1|TRBV19
CASSLGGRELWNEQFF
TGTGCCAGTAGTCTAGGCGGGCGGGAGCTATGGAATGAGCAGTTCTTC
>-|-|TRBJ1-1|TRBV5-4
CASSLLQGRTEAFF
TGTGCCAGCAGCTTGTTGCAAGGGAGAACTGAAGCTTTCTTT
>few|-|TRBJ2-1|TRBV7-2
CASSRGGGTTSSYNEQFF
TGTGCCAGCAGCCGTGGCGGTGGGACAACGAGCTCCTACAATGAGCAGTTCTTC
>-|-|TRBJ2-7|TRBV10-1
CASSEGVTGKYEQYF
TGCGCCAGCAGTGAGGGGGTTACAGGGAAGTACGAGCAGTACTTC
>-|-|TRBJ1-2|TRBV28
CASSLGRYGGYTF
TGTGCCAGCAGTTTGGGCAGGTACGGCGGCTACACCTTC
>-|TRBD1|TRBJ1-3|TRBV7-2
CASSLGWGQGGGNTIYF
TGTGCCAGCAGCTTAGGGTGGGGACAGGGTGGAGGAAACACCATATATTTT
>-|-|TRBJ1-1|TRBV5-1
CASSPRDFNTEAFF
TGCGCCAGCAGCCCCCGGGACTTCAACACTGAAGCTTTCTTT
>once|-|TRBJ1-5|TRBV18
CASSPAGGNQPQHF
TGTGCCAGCTCACCGGCGGGGGGGAATCAGCCCCAGCATTTT
>-|TRBD1|TRBJ1-2|TRBV5-1
CASSPGTGGFDGYTF
TGCGCCAGCAGCCCGGGGACAGGGGGCTTCGATGGCTACACCTTC
>-|-|TRBJ1-2|TRBV4-1
CASSQEEGQFGYTF
TGCGCCAGCAGCCAAGAAGAGGGCCAGTTCGGCTACACCTTC
>-|TRBD2|TRBJ2-5|TRBV30
CAWSNLAGVETQYF
TGTGCCTGGAGTAACCTAGCGGGGGTGGAGACCCAGTACTTC
>once|-|TRBJ1-1|TRBV14
CASSQINAGKAFF
TGTGCCAGCAGCCAAATAAATGCCGGGAAAGCTTTCTTT
>-|TRBD1|TRBJ2-5|TRBV5-1
CASSTTPGTEETQYF
TGCGCCAGCAGCACAACTCCCGGGACAGAAGAGACCCAGTACTTC
>-|-|TRBJ2-3|TRBV5-5
CASSLSPRGTDTQYF
TGTGCCAGCAGCTTGTCGCCGCGTGGCACAGATACGCAGTATTTT
>-|-|TRBJ2-3|TRBV7-3
CASSPNARDTQYF
TGTGCCAGCAGCCCGAATGCGAGAGATACGCAGTATTTT
>-|-|TRBJ1-1|TRBV9
CASSVAPGSEAFF
TGTGCCAGCAGCGTAGCTCCGGGTTCTGAAGCTTTCTTT
>-|-|TRBJ1-5|TRBV29-1
CSVETARNQPQHF
TGCAGCGTTGAGACAGCTCGGAATCAGCCCCAGCATTTT
>once|TRBD1|TRBJ2-4|TRBV2
CASNQMGQKNIQYF
TGTGCCAGCAATCAAATGGGACAGAAAAACATTCAGTACTTC
>-|-|TRBJ1-1|TRBV6-5
CASREGWRPEAFF
TGTGCCAGCAGGGAGGGGTGGAGGCCTGAAGCTTTCTTT
>-|TRBD1|TRBJ1-1|TRBV27
CASRPDRGGTEAFF
TGTGCCAGCAGACCTGACAGGGGGGGCACTGAAGCTTTCTTT